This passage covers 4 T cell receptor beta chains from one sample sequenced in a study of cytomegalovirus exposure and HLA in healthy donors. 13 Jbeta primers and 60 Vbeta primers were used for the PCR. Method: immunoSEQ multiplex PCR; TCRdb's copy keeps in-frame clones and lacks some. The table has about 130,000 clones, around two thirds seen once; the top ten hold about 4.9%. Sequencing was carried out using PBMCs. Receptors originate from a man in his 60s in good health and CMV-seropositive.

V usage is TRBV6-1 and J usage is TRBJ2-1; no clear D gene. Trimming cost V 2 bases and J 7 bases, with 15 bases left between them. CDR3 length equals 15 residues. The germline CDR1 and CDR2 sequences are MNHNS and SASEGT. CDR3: CASSESRLSRNEQFF. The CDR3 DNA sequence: TGTGCCAGCAGTGAAAGTCGCCTAAGCCGGAATGAGCAGTTCTTC.

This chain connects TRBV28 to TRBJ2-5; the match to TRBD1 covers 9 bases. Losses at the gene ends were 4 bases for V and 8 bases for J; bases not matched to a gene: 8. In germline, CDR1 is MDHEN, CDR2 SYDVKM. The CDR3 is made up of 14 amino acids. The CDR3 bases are TGTGCCAGCAGTTCCCACCGGGACAGGGTAACCCAGTACTTC. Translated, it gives CASSSHRDRVTQYF.

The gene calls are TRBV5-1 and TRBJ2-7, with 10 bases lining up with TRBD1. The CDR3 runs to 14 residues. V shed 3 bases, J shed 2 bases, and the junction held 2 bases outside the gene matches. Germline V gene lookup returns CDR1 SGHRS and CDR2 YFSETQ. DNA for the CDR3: TGCGCCAGCAGCTCGACAGGGGGCCCCTACGAGCAGTACTTC. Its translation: CASSSTGGPYEQYF. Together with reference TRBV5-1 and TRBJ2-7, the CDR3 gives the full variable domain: KAGVTQTPRYLIKTRGQQVTLSCSPISGHRSVSWYQQTPGQGLQFLFEYFSETQRNKGNFPGRFSGRQFSNSRSEMNVSTLELGDSALYLCASSSTGGPYEQYFGPGTRLTVT.

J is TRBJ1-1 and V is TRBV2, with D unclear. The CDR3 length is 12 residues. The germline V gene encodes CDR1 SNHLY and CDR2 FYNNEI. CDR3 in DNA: TGTGGGTCCCAGAGAGGAAACACTGAAGCTTTCTTT. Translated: CGSQRGNTEAFF. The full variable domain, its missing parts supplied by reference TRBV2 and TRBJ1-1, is EPEVTQTPSHQVTQMGQEVILRCVPISNHLYFYWYRQILGQKVEFLVSFYNNEISEKSEIFDDQFSVERPDGSNFTLKIRSTKLEDSAMYFCGSQRGNTEAFFGQGTRLTVV.